Sequencing of this TCR beta chain was carried out in a study of CD4 T cells in relation to SARS-CoV-2 and coronaviruses. At the level of the study: TCR beta CDR3s were sequenced after 10-day antigen culture of PBMCs.

CDR1 SGHNT and CDR2 YENEEA come from the germline V gene. V was shortened by 2 bases and J by 7 bases, with 11 bases between the two germline ends. CDR3 length: 14 residues. TCRdb's table, derived via immunoSEQ multiplex PCR, lists solely in-frame clones and lacks some. The sample has around 15,000 clones; about 82% are singletons. Before the COVID-19 pandemic, during about 2010-2018, CD4+ T cells were taken from unexposed donors. After ten to eleven days of culture, CD4+ T cells were isolated. As cell numbers allowed, unexposed-donor CD4+ T cells faced SARS-CoV-2 S/N and four cold-coronavirus spikes. With regard to this clone: Antigen unknown.

The J gene is TRBJ2-2, the V gene TRBV11-3; D possibly corresponds to TRBD1 (6 bases). The sequenced sample consisted of CD4+ T cells from PBMCs, cultured in vitro. The clonotype originates from a human donor in good health. CDR3 protein: CASSLSGVGGELFF. The DNA of the CDR3 is TGTGCCAGCAGCTTATCAGGGGTTGGCGGGGAGCTGTTTTTT.